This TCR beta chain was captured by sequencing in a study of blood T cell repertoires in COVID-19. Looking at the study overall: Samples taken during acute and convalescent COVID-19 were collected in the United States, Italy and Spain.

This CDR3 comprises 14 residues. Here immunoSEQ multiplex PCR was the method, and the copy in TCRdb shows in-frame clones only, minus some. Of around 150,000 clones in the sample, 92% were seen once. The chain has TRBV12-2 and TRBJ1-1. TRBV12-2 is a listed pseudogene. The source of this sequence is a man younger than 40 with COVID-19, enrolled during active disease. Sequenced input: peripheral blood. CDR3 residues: CASRTRVGGNEAFF. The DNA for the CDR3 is TGTGCAAGTCGCACCCGCGTCGGGGGGAATGAAGCTTTCTTT.